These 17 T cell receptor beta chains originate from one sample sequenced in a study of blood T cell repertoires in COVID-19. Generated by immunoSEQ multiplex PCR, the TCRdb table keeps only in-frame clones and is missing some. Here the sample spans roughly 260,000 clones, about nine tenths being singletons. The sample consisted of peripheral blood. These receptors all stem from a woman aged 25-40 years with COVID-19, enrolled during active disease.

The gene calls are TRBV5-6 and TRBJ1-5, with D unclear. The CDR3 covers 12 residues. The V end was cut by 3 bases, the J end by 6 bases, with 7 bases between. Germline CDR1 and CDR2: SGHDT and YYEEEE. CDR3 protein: CASSYGSQPQHF. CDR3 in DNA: TGTGCCAGCAGCTACGGTTCTCAGCCCCAGCATTTT.

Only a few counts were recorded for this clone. The CDR3 loop reads CASRDTSGDNNEQFF. For the CDR3, the DNA is TGTGCCAGCAGGGATACTAGCGGGGATAACAATGAGCAGTTCTTC. This chain links TRBV4-2 with TRBJ2-1; 10 positions agree with TRBD2. Trimming removed 6 bases from V and 5 bases from J; junction bases left unmatched: 7. The CDR3 consists of 15 residues. The V gene's germline CDR1 is LGHNA and CDR2 YNFKEQ.

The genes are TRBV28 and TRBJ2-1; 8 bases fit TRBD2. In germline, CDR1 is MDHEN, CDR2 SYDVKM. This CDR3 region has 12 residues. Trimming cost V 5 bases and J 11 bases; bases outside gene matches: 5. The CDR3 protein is CASSSGSLQQFF. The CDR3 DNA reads TGTGCCAGCAGTAGCGGGAGTCTTCAGCAGTTCTTC.

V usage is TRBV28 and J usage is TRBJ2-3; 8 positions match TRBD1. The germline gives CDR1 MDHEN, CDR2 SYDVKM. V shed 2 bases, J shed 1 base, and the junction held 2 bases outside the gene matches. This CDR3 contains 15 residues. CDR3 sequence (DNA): TGTGCCAGCAGTTTACGGACAGGGCGCACAGATACGCAGTATTTT. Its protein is CASSLRTGRTDTQYF.

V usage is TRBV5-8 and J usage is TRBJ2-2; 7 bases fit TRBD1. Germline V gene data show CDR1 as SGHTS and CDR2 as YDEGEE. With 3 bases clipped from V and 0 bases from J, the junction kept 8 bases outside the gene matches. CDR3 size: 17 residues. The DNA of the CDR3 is TGTGCCAGCAGCTCGGAGAAGACAGGGACGAACACCGGGGAGCTGTTTTTT. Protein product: CASSSEKTGTNTGELFF.

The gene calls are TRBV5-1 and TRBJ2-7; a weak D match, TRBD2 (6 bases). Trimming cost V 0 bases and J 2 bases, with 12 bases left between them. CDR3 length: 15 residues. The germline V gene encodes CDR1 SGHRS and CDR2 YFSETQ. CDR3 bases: TGCGCCAGCAGCTTGGGGTCTAGCGACCCCTACGAGCAGTACTTC. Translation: CASSLGSSDPYEQYF. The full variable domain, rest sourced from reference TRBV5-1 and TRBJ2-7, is KAGVTQTPRYLIKTRGQQVTLSCSPISGHRSVSWYQQTPGQGLQFLFEYFSETQRNKGNFPGRFSGRQFSNSRSEMNVSTLELGDSALYLCASSLGSSDPYEQYFGPGTRLTVT.

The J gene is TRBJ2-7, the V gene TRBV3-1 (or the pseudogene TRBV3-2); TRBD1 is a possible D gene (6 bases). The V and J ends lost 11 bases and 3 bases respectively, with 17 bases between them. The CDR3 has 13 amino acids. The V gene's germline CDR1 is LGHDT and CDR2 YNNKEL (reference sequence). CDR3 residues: CASSLGTLYEQYF. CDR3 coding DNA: TGTGCCTCCTCTCTCGGGACACTCTACGAGCAGTACTTC.

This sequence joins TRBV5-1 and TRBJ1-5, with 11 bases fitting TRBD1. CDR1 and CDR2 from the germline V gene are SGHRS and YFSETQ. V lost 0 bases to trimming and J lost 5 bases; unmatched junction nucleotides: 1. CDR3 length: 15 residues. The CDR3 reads CASSLGTGGDQPQHF. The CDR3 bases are TGCGCCAGCAGCTTGGGGACAGGGGGCGATCAGCCCCAGCATTTT. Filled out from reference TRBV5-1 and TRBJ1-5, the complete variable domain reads KAGVTQTPRYLIKTRGQQVTLSCSPISGHRSVSWYQQTPGQGLQFLFEYFSETQRNKGNFPGRFSGRQFSNSRSEMNVSTLELGDSALYLCASSLGTGGDQPQHFGDGTRLSIL.

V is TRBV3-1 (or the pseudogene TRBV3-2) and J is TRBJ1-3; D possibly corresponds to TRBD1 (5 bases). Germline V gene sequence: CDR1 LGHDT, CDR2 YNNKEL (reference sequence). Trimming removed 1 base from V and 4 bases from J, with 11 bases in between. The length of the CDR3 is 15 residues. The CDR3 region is CASSQGQGEGNTIYF. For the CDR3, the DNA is TGTGCCAGCAGCCAAGGGCAGGGCGAAGGAAACACCATATATTTT.

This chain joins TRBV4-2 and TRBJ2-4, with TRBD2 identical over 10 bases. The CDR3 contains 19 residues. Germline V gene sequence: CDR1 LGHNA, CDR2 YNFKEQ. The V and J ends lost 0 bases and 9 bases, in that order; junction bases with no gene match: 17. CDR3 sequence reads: CASSQDPGASGSPGGIQYF. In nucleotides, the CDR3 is TGTGCCAGCAGCCAAGATCCGGGTGCTAGCGGGAGCCCGGGGGGCATTCAGTACTTC.

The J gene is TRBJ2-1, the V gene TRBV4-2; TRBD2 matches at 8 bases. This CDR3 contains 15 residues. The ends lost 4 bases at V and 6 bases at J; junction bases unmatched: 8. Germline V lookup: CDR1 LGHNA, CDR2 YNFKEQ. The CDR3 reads CASSPLQREINEQFF. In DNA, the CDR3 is TGTGCCAGCAGCCCCTTACAGCGGGAGATCAATGAGCAGTTCTTC.

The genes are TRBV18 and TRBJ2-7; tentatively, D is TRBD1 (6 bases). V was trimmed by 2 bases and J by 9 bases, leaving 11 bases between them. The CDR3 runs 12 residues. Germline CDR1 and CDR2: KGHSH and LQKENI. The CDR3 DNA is TGTGCCAGCTCACCAGAACAGGGTGGGCAGTACTTC. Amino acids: CASSPEQGGQYF.

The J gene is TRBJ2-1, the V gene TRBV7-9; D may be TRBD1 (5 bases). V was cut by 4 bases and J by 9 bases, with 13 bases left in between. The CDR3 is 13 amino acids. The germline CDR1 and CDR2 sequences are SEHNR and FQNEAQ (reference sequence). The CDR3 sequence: CASSSDIRPEQFF. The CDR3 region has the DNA TGTGCCAGCAGCTCGGACATTCGGCCTGAGCAGTTCTTC.

In DNA, the CDR3 is TGTGCCAGCAGCGTAGCCCCAGGGTTGAACACCGGGGAGCTGTTTTTT. Its protein is CASSVAPGLNTGELFF. V is TRBV9 and J is TRBJ2-2, with D perhaps TRBD1 (5 bases). Germline V CDR1 and CDR2: SGDLS, YYNGEE. The V and J ends lost 0 bases and 1 base respectively, with 10 bases between them. CDR3 length: 16 amino acids. The full variable domain, with the rest looked up from reference TRBV9 and TRBJ2-2, is DSGVTQTPKHLITATGQRVTLRCSPRSGDLSVYWYQQSLDQGLQFLIQYYNGEERAKGNILERFSAQQFPDLHSELNLSSLELGDSALYFCASSVAPGLNTGELFFGEGSRLTVL.

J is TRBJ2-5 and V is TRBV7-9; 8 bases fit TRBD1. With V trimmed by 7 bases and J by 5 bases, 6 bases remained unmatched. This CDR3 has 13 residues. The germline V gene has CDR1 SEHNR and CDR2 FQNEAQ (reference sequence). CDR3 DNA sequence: TGTGCCAGCACCCCGGGACAGGTGGAGACCCAGTACTTC. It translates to CASTPGQVETQYF.

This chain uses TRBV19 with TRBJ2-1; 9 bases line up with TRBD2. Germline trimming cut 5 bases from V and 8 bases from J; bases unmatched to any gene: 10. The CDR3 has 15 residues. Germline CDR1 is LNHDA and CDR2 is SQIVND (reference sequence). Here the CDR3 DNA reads TGTGCCAGTAGTGAACTTTTAGCGGGAGTTTATGAGCAGTTCTTC. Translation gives CASSELLAGVYEQFF.

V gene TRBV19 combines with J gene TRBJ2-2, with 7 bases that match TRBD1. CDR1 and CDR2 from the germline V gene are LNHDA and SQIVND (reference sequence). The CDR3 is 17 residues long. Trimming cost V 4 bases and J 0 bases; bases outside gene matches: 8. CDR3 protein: CASSTTPGQPNTGELFF. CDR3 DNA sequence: TGTGCCAGTAGTACTACTCCGGGACAGCCGAACACCGGGGAGCTGTTTTTT.